This T cell receptor beta chain was recovered during a study of blood T cell repertoires in COVID-19. For the study at large: Donors in the United States, Italy and Spain gave samples during acute or convalescent COVID-19. From T cells, B-cell-depleted T cells, or PBMCs came the material, which was cDNA or gDNA.

Per the original data handling: From reference gene primer amplification, estimates of nucleated cell counts were derived. Produced via immunoSEQ multiplex PCR; TCRdb's table is partial and in-frame only. D and trimming were read from the DNA, whereas the V and J calls and clone size are those reported in that table. The table shows over 600,000 clones, with over 80% occurring only once. After removal of 0 bases from V and 4 bases from J, the junction contained 7 bases not matched to a gene. The CDR3 is 17 amino acids. Germline CDR1 is SGDLS and CDR2 is YYNGEE. This clonotype was sampled from a young woman with acute or convalescent COVID-19. The V call is TRBV9, the J call TRBJ2-2; 9 bases are shared with TRBD1. Sample: peripheral blood. The CDR3 region is CASSVAPGQGPTGELFF. The CDR3 nucleotides are TGTGCCAGCAGCGTAGCCCCGGGACAGGGTCCCACCGGGGAGCTGTTTTTT. The full variable domain, completed using reference TRBV9 and TRBJ2-2, is DSGVTQTPKHLITATGQRVTLRCSPRSGDLSVYWYQQSLDQGLQFLIQYYNGEERAKGNILERFSAQQFPDLHSELNLSSLELGDSALYFCASSVAPGQGPTGELFFGEGSRLTVL.